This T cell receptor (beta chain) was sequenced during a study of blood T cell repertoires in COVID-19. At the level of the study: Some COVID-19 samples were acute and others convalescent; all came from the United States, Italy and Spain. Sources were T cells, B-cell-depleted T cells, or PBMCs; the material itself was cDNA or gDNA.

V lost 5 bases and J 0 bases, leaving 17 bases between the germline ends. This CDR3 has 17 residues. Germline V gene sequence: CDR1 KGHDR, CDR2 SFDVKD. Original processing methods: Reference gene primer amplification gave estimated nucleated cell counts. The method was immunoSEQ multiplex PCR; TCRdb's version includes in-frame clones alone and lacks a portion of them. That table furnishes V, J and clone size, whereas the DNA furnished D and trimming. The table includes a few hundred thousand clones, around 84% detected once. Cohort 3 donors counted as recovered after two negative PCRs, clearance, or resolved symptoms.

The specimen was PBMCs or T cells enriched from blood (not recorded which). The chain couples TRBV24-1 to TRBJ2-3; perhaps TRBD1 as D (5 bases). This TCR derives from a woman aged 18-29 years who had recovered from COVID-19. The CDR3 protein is CATSAPQDGHSTDTQYF. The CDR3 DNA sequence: TGTGCCACCAGTGCACCACAGGACGGGCATAGCACAGATACGCAGTATTTT.